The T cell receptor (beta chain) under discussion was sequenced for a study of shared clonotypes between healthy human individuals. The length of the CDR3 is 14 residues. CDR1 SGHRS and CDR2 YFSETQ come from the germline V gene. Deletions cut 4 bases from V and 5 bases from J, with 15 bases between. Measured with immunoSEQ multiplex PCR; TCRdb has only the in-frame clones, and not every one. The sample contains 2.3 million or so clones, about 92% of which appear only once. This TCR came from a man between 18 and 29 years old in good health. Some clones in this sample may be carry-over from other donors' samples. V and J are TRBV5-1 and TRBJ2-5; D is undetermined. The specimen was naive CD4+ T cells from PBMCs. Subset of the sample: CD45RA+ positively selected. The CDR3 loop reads CASSPIIVSETQYF. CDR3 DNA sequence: TGCGCCAGCAGCCCGATCATCGTGTCGGAGACCCAGTACTTC.